The T cell receptor beta chain under discussion was sequenced for a study of T cell changes during pregnancy in multiple sclerosis. This CDR3 region has 13 residues. With 3 bases removed from V and 3 bases from J, the gap between germline ends came to 8 bases. Germline CDR1 and CDR2: LNHDA and SQIVND (reference sequence). TCRdb keeps only in-frame clones here, not all; method: immunoSEQ multiplex PCR. The sample shows about 50,000 clones, 92% of them seen only once. This receptor was identified in a female donor with multiple sclerosis, enrolled in a pregnancy study. The sequencing used CD4+ T cells from peripheral blood mononuclear cells, collected in the second trimester of pregnancy. The rearrangement uses TRBV19 and TRBJ1-1, with D uncertain. CDR3 in amino acids: CASSMEGDTEAFF. CDR3 in DNA: TGTGCCAGTAGTATGGAGGGAGACACTGAAGCTTTCTTT.